This is a list of T cell receptor beta chains from one sample in a study of identical twins. TCRdb reprocessed the 5' RACE reads with MiXCR, giving one entry per CDR3 protein. The sample yields about 100,000 distinct CDR3 sequences, about 5.6% seen once. The sample consisted of memory T cells sorted from blood. Receptors were obtained from a woman aged 45-65 years in good health. The conserved cysteine and the conserved F or W are not part of the CDR3 here.

V gene: TRBV7-3; CDR3 protein: ASSRTATHEPDTQY
V gene: TRBV7-2; CDR3 protein: ASSLESGELQF
V gene: TRBV3-1; CDR3 protein: ASSQRAGQFRETQY
V gene: TRBV12-3/TRBV12-4; CDR3 protein: ASSFSRATGGVEAF
V gene: TRBV5-1; CDR3 protein: ASSLVGNAQNEQY
V gene: TRBV5-1; CDR3 protein: ASSLTLSIMSDEQF
V gene: TRBV20-1; CDR3 protein: SSIELTEAF
V gene: TRBV11-2; CDR3 protein: ASRTLAVNEQF
V gene: TRBV5-8; CDR3 protein: ASSLSSRSAGELF
V gene: TRBV11-2; CDR3 protein: ASSLEGAGGAEQF
V gene: TRBV20-1; CDR3 protein: SVDRGQETQY
V gene: TRBV12-3/TRBV12-4; CDR3 protein: ASSSQHTQY
V gene: TRBV7-8; CDR3 protein: ASSSGRDEQF
V gene: TRBV20-1; CDR3 protein: SAGQGTVDTQY
V gene: TRBV29-1; CDR3 protein: SVGAERQETQY
V gene: TRBV20-1; CDR3 protein: SARLAGEWNEQF
V gene: TRBV12-3/TRBV12-4; CDR3 protein: ASSSWGSSDEQY
V gene: TRBV3-1; CDR3 protein: ASSQDRRRPKNIQY
V gene: TRBV11-2; CDR3 protein: ASSSSGLREGTDTQY
V gene: TRBV12-3/TRBV12-4; CDR3 protein: ASSLSLLLYEQY
V gene: TRBV5-4; CDR3 protein: ASSSLAGGTHNEQF
V gene: TRBV5-1; CDR3 protein: ASSPEGYLAF
V gene: TRBV19; CDR3 protein: ASSIEDLQF
V gene: TRBV5-1; CDR3 protein: ASSTQGAMETQY
V gene: TRBV18; CDR3 protein: ASSPFEGDIQY
V gene: TRBV5-1; CDR3 protein: ASSLDMGARGYT
V gene: TRBV6-5; CDR3 protein: ASSVSGATQY
V gene: TRBV29-1; CDR3 protein: SAWNPPRELF
V gene: TRBV4-2; CDR3 protein: ASSQGLAGDYEQY
V gene: TRBV27; CDR3 protein: ASSPTPLAGTNTGELF
V gene: TRBV12-3/TRBV12-4; CDR3 protein: ASSLVGREGYT
V gene: TRBV13; CDR3 protein: ASSLGLASYEQY
V gene: TRBV11-2; CDR3 protein: ASRRSYNSPLH
V gene: TRBV11-1; CDR3 protein: ASSDTGNVETQY
V gene: TRBV6-1; CDR3 protein: ASSDDVGRVNQPQH
V gene: TRBV19; CDR3 protein: ASVPRGGFSTDTQY
V gene: TRBV15; CDR3 protein: ATSPRTGNYGYT
V gene: TRBV6-5; CDR3 protein: ASSPSRSYNEQF
V gene: TRBV20-1; CDR3 protein: SASVPGADEQF
V gene: TRBV25-1; CDR3 protein: ASSGGQREAF
V gene: TRBV28; CDR3 protein: ASSKRAGTDTQY
V gene: TRBV24-1; CDR3 protein: ATGAATDTQY
V gene: TRBV28; CDR3 protein: ASKNDRTSYNEQF
V gene: TRBV5-5; CDR3 protein: ASSLQGTSGRFGQF